This is a list of T cell receptor beta chains from one sample in a study of identical twins. TCRdb used MiXCR to reprocess the 5' RACE reads, holding one entry per CDR3 protein. Of roughly 1,500,000 distinct CDR3 sequences in the sample, about 32% were seen once. The sequenced sample was cord blood. The receptors derive from a newborn girl in good health. The CDR3 runs from the conserved cysteine through the conserved F or W. D genes are given only for firm matches. Rows may omit the clone size; those that give it use once, few, many or a size class.

v_call,d_call,clone_size,j_call,cdr3_aa,cdr3_nt
TRBV5-1,.,many,TRBJ2-7,CASSSTAITYEQYF,TGCGCCAGCAGCTCGACAGCTATAACCTACGAGCAGTACTTC
TRBV28,TRBD2,.,TRBJ2-7,CASWVGLAGYEQYF,TGTGCCAGCTGGGTGGGACTAGCGGGCTACGAGCAGTACTTC
TRBV4-2,TRBD1,few,TRBJ1-5,CASSQFIGQGVYQPQHF,TGTGCCAGCAGCCAATTCATCGGACAGGGGGTGTATCAGCCCCAGCATTTT
TRBV27,TRBD1,.,TRBJ1-5,CASRKGQGSNQPQHF,TGTGCCAGCAGAAAGGGACAGGGGAGCAATCAGCCCCAGCATTTT
TRBV11-2,.,.,TRBJ1-1,CASSLVSRPEAFF,TGTGCCAGCAGCTTAGTTTCTCGGCCTGAAGCTTTCTTT
TRBV21-1,.,.,TRBJ2-7,CASSKVKRSLAGASYEQYF,TGTGCCAGCAGCAAAGTCAAAAGGTCACTAGCGGGGGCCTCCTACGAGCAGTACTTC
TRBV19,.,.,TRBJ1-5,CSSGGIRNQPQHF,TGTTCTTCTGGAGGGATTCGCAATCAGCCCCAGCATTTT
TRBV7-2,TRBD2,.,TRBJ2-1,CASSPGGLAGGNNEQFF,TGTGCCAGCAGCCCCGGGGGTTTAGCGGGGGGAAACAATGAGCAGTTCTTC
TRBV6-6,.,.,TRBJ1-2,CASSPTRGNYGYTF,TGTGCCAGCAGTCCAACTAGGGGGAACTATGGCTACACCTTC
TRBV29-1,.,once,TRBJ1-1,CSVMGRANTEAFF,TGCAGCGTTATGGGACGGGCGAACACTGAAGCTTTCTTT
TRBV28,TRBD1,.,TRBJ1-5,CASSFLPERGRNQPQHF,TGTGCCAGCAGTTTCCTTCCCGAGAGGGGGCGGAATCAGCCCCAGCATTTT
TRBV18,TRBD2,few,TRBJ2-3,CASSVTSGLTDTQYF,TGTGCCAGCTCAGTTACTAGCGGCCTCACAGATACGCAGTATTTT
TRBV24-1,.,.,TRBJ2-6,CATSDGTPGTGANVLTF,TGTGCCACCAGTGATGGGACCCCAGGGACGGGGGCCAACGTCCTGACTTTC
TRBV7-2,.,many,TRBJ2-1,CASSLVGNSYNEQFF,TGTGCCAGCAGCTTAGTGGGGAATTCCTACAATGAGCAGTTCTTC
TRBV12-3/TRBV12-4,TRBD2,.,TRBJ2-1,CASSFKGLLAGRYNEQFF,TGTGCCAGCAGTTTTAAGGGCCTACTAGCGGGCCGTTACAATGAGCAGTTCTTC
TRBV5-1,TRBD2,once,TRBJ2-7,CASSFSLGLAVYNEQYF,TGCGCCAGCAGCTTCTCATTGGGGCTAGCGGTTTACAATGAGCAGTACTTC
TRBV7-9,TRBD2,few,TRBJ2-1,CASSLVPSSGGGNEQFF,TGTGCCAGCAGCTTAGTCCCCTCTAGCGGGGGGGGAAATGAGCAGTTCTTC